This record concerns one T cell receptor beta chain sequence. Primers included in the PCR were 60 Vbeta and 13 Jbeta primers. The method was immunoSEQ multiplex PCR; TCRdb's version includes in-frame clones alone and lacks a portion of them. This table has approximately 200,000 clones, around 85% appearing once. This specimen belongs to a study of cytomegalovirus exposure and HLA in healthy donors. Per the germline V gene, CDR1 is MGHRA and CDR2 is YSYEKL. The V and J ends lost 1 base and 2 bases, in that order; junction bases with no gene match: 4. The CDR3 has 16 amino acids. Sequencing input: PBMCs. This TCR derives from a woman aged 45-59 years in good health and CMV-seronegative. The V gene is TRBV4-1, the J gene TRBJ2-1; 8 nucleotides line up with TRBD2. CDR3 sequence: CASSQVGREAYNEQFF. The DNA for the CDR3 is TGCGCCAGCAGCCAAGTAGGGCGGGAGGCCTACAATGAGCAGTTCTTC.